This T cell receptor (beta chain) was sequenced for a study of metastatic and nonmetastatic thyroid tumors. As for the study in general: The study looked at repertoires side by side in blood and in tumor or nodule tissue from malignant and benign thyroid patients.

This clone was recorded at least ten times. Its antigen is still unknown. Each patient went into thyroid surgery without having received any treatment. CDR1 MNHEY and CDR2 SVGEGT come from the germline V gene. This CDR3 contains 15 residues. The junction had 7 bases not matched to a gene; V was cut back by 5 bases and J by 0 bases. TCRdb reanalyzed the PCR reads via MiXCR. The table has about 17,000 clones, approximately 17% seen once. Overall study findings and caveats: Malignant thyroid tumors reportedly had TCR beta diversity that was significantly higher than in benign nodules, in blood and tumor.

The chain combines TRBV6-2 or TRBV6-3 with TRBJ2-7; the match to TRBD2 covers 7 bases. The sequenced sample consisted of blood. The TCR was taken from a male donor with papillary thyroid cancer or a benign thyroid nodule (not recorded which). Some clones in this sample may be carry-over from other donors' samples. This CDR3 is CASSARDYVSYEQYF. In DNA, the CDR3 is TGTGCCAGCAGTGCCCGGGACTACGTCTCCTACGAGCAGTACTTC.